This T cell receptor beta chain was documented in a study of T cell repertoires in cytomegalovirus infection. Across the study: Public TCR beta signatures marked donors with CMV infection and the matching HLA. Study results and limitations: Cumulative public TCR beta family frequency identified carriers of CMV plus the relevant HLA. HLA-C-restricted CMV clonotypes gave the most frequent clonotype in two of eight donors.

In regard to this clonotype: Its antigen is currently unknown.

TCRdb reprocessed the reads with MiXCR, giving one entry per CDR3 protein. The top ten hold roughly a quarter of the sample, which has approximately 550,000 distinct CDR3 sequences, more than 15% seen once. The V end lost 4 bases, the J end lost 3 bases, and 12 bases lay between the germline ends. The CDR3 length is 14 residues. CDR1 is MNHEY and CDR2 is SMNVEV in the germline V gene (reference sequence). Sample: CD8+ T cells from PBMCs. This clonotype originated in a human donor in good health (CMV status not recorded). Some clones in this sample may be carry-over from other donors' samples. The chain employs TRBV27 and TRBJ1-2, with D possibly being TRBD1 (6 bases). DNA of the CDR3: TGTGCCAGCAGTTCGATGGGGGCCGACTATGGCTACACCTTC. Its protein product is CASSSMGADYGYTF.